The 19 T cell receptor beta chains in this list originate from one sample, sequenced in a study of CD8 T cells in Susac syndrome. With random hexamers, reverse transcription was performed on roughly 0.45 to 1 ug of RNA. MiXCR was run by TCRdb on the immunoSEQ multiplex PCR reads, yielding one entry per CDR3 protein. The profile shows about 300,000 distinct CDR3 sequences, almost 85% of them singletons. The sequenced sample consisted of CD8+ T cells from PBMCs. These receptors were taken from a human donor with multiple sclerosis.

The chain has TRBV30 and TRBJ2-7; possibly TRBD1 for D (5 bases). Germline V lookup: CDR1 GTSNPN, CDR2 SVGIG (reference sequence). Trimming removed 3 bases from V and 6 bases from J, with 12 bases in between. The CDR3 sequence is 12 residues long. CDR3 protein: CAWSPQGAEQYF. In nucleotides, the CDR3 is TGTGCCTGGAGCCCTCAGGGTGCCGAGCAGTACTTC. Based on the CDR3 plus reference TRBV30 and TRBJ2-7, the full variable domain is SQTIHQWPATLVQPVGSPLSLECTVEGTSNPNLYWYRQAAGRGLQLLFYSVGIGQISSEVPQNLSASRPQDRQFILSSKKLLLSDSGFYLCAWSPQGAEQYFGPGTRLTVT.

This clonotype has only a few counts. The chain links TRBV29-1 to TRBJ1-2, with D hard to call. The germline V gene has CDR1 SQVTM and CDR2 ANQGSEA. Trimming stripped 0 bases from V and 8 bases from J, with 13 bases between. This CDR3 comprises 13 residues. The CDR3, as DNA: TGCAGCGTTGAAGATCCTGTCGGCGAGGGCTACACCTTC. It yields the protein CSVEDPVGEGYTF.

V gene TRBV20-1 combines with J gene TRBJ2-1; 11 bases align to TRBD2. Germline CDR1 DFQATT, CDR2 SNEGSKA (reference sequence). The V and J ends lost 4 bases and 4 bases, in that order; junction bases with no gene match: 3. The CDR3 runs to 14 residues. The CDR3 is CSATGLADYNEQFF. DNA of the CDR3: TGCAGTGCTACGGGACTAGCGGATTACAATGAGCAGTTCTTC.

The gene calls are TRBV2 and TRBJ2-2; maybe TRBD2 (5 bases). From germline, CDR1 is SNHLY and CDR2 FYNNEI. There are 15 residues in the CDR3. The V and J ends lost 9 bases and 3 bases respectively, with 17 bases between them. CDR3 DNA sequence: TGTGCCAGTGTAGCCGGAGGCCCCGACACCGGGGAGCTGTTTTTT. Translating it yields CASVAGGPDTGELFF.

CDR3 amino acids: CASSQGEGLANQETQYF. The CDR3 DNA reads TGTGCCAGCAGCCAAGGGGAGGGACTAGCCAACCAAGAGACCCAGTACTTC. The chain couples TRBV14 to TRBJ2-5, with 9 bases matching TRBD2. Germline V gene lookup returns CDR1 SGHDN and CDR2 FVKESK. The trim removed 1 base at V and 0 bases at J, leaving 6 bases unmatched. The CDR3 consists of 17 residues.

The V call is TRBV29-1, the J call TRBJ2-1; TRBD2 matches at 12 bases. Germline V gives CDR1 SQVTM, CDR2 ANQGSEA. The J segment lost 2 bases and the V segment lost 3 bases, leaving 5 bases of the junction unmatched. CDR3 size: 16 residues. The CDR3 DNA is TGCAGCGTTGAGGGACTAGCGGGCTACCCCTACAATGAGCAGTTCTTC. Its protein product is CSVEGLAGYPYNEQFF.

This rearrangement joins TRBV11-2 to TRBJ2-1; D uncertain. Trimming pared 4 bases from V and 6 bases from J, leaving 7 bases between. The CDR3 sequence is 12 residues long. Germline assignment: CDR1 SGHAT and CDR2 FQNNGV. The CDR3 DNA reads as TGTGCCAGCAGCTACGTTTTCAATGAGCAGTTCTTC. Protein: CASSYVFNEQFF. Full variable domain (remainder filled in from reference TRBV11-2 and TRBJ2-1): EAGVAQSPRYKIIEKRQSVAFWCNPISGHATLYWYQQILGQGPKLLIQFQNNGVVDDSQLPKDRFSAERLKGVDSTLKIQPAKLEDSAVYLCASSYVFNEQFFGPGTRLTVL.

The chain uses TRBV28 and TRBJ2-3, with TRBD2 identical over 7 bases. Germline loops: CDR1 MDHEN, CDR2 SYDVKM. V trimming: 6 bases; J trimming: 2 bases; junction bases outside the gene matches: 8. CDR3 size: 15 residues. The DNA for the CDR3 is TGTGCCAGCAGACTACCAGCGGGGTACACAGATACGCAGTATTTT. This encodes CASRLPAGYTDTQYF.

V is TRBV7-6 and J is TRBJ2-7, with D perhaps matching TRBD2 (6 bases). The CDR3 is 16 residues long. CDR1 is SGHVS, CDR2 FNYEAQ, per germline. The ends were cut back, 0 bases at V and 6 bases at J, with 18 bases in the middle. The CDR3 DNA reads TGTGCCAGCAGCTTAGCGGGGGACGGGGGTTTGGCCGAGCAGTACTTC. This sequence encodes CASSLAGDGGLAEQYF.

This clonotype was observed a few times. This sequence joins TRBV6-5 and TRBJ1-2; TRBD1 matches at 7 bases. CDR3 length equals 15 residues. CDR1 is MNHEY, CDR2 SVGAGI, per germline. V dropped 2 bases and J dropped 3; count of bases not matched to a gene: 6. As DNA, the CDR3 is TGTGCCAGCAGTTACGCGACAGGGCGGGACTATGGCTACACCTTC. It specifies CASSYATGRDYGYTF.

J is TRBJ2-1 and V is TRBV27; D gene ambiguous. This CDR3 is built from 16 residues. Trimming took 8 bases from V and 1 from J, leaving 18 bases between them. Germline-derived CDR1 and CDR2 are MNHEY and SMNVEV (reference sequence). The CDR3 loop is CASSLAAGSSYNEQFF. In DNA, the CDR3 is TGTGCCAGCTCACTGGCGGCAGGATCTTCCTACAATGAGCAGTTCTTC.

This clonotype was observed a single time. V usage is TRBV10-3 and J usage is TRBJ2-3; 10 nucleotides align to TRBD1. Germline lookup yields CDR1 ENHRY and CDR2 SYGVKD. This CDR3 has 16 amino acids. The ends lost 8 bases at V and 2 bases at J; junction bases unmatched: 10. DNA of the CDR3: TGTGCCATCTCCGCACTTCGACAGGGGGCCACAGATACGCAGTATTTT. This codes for CAISALRQGATDTQYF.

This chain uses TRBV30 with TRBJ2-1; 11 positions match TRBD2. The CDR3 covers 15 residues. The germline gives CDR1 GTSNPN, CDR2 SVGIG (reference sequence). The ends lost 4 bases at V and 9 bases at J; junction bases unmatched: 11. Here the CDR3 DNA reads TGTGCCTGGACCCTAACTAGCGGGAGTTTAGTTGAGCAGTTCTTC. It is translated as CAWTLTSGSLVEQFF.

This rearrangement joins TRBV30 to TRBJ2-6, with TRBD1 identical over 9 bases. Trimming cost V 5 bases and J 0 bases; bases outside gene matches: 11. Germline loops: CDR1 GTSNPN, CDR2 SVGIG (reference sequence). The CDR3 sequence is 18 residues long. CDR3 in DNA: TGTGCCTGGTTGGGGGTTGGACAGGGGTACTCTGGGGCCAACGTCCTGACTTTC. This codes for CAWLGVGQGYSGANVLTF.

The sample holds one count of this clonotype. The gene calls are TRBV7-9 and TRBJ1-2; D perhaps matches TRBD1 (6 bases). Per the germline V gene, CDR1 is SEHNR and CDR2 is FQNEAQ (reference sequence). The V end lost 3 bases, the J end lost 7 bases, and 15 bases lay between the germline ends. CDR3 length: 14 residues. In DNA form, the CDR3 reads TGTGCCAGCAGCTTGACAGGTCCTACCGGTGGCTACACCTTC. This encodes CASSLTGPTGGYTF.

This clonotype was detected only a few times. The chain links TRBV6-5 to TRBJ2-7, with a weak D call TRBD1 (6 bases). The germline gives CDR1 MNHEY, CDR2 SVGAGI. V shed 3 bases and J shed 3 bases, with 12 bases lying between them. The CDR3 is made up of 14 amino acids. CDR3 DNA sequence: TGTGCCAGCAGTTATGGCGTAGGGGGCTACGAGCAGTACTTC. Translating gives CASSYGVGGYEQYF.

V and J are TRBV4-3 and TRBJ1-2, with D possibly matching TRBD1 (5 bases). The V and J ends lost 1 base and 0 bases respectively, with 9 bases between them. Per the germline V gene, CDR1 is LGHNA and CDR2 is YSLEER. The CDR3 loop spans 15 amino acids. CDR3 amino acids: CASSQAGAANYGYTF. In DNA, the CDR3 is TGCGCCAGCAGCCAAGCTGGGGCCGCTAACTATGGCTACACCTTC.

The chain carries TRBV28 and TRBJ2-7; tentative D call: TRBD2 (6 bases). V was shortened by 2 bases and J by 4 bases, with 12 bases between the two germline ends. CDR1 is MDHEN and CDR2 is SYDVKM in the germline V gene. The CDR3 is 14 residues long. In nucleotides, the CDR3 is TGTGCCAGCAGTTTAAGGACAAGCGGGTACGAGCAGTACTTC. This translates into CASSLRTSGYEQYF.

A remark on this clonotype: One end of the junction does not line up with germline, which may come from a read error. The J gene is TRBJ2-1, the V gene TRBV7-7; D call uncertain. This CDR3 comprises 13 residues. Germline V gives CDR1 SSHAT, CDR2 FNYEAQ (reference sequence). The CDR3 region is CASSSPSSNEQFF. CDR3 bases: TGTGCTAGCAGCTCGCCCTCTTCCAATGAGCAGTTCTTC.